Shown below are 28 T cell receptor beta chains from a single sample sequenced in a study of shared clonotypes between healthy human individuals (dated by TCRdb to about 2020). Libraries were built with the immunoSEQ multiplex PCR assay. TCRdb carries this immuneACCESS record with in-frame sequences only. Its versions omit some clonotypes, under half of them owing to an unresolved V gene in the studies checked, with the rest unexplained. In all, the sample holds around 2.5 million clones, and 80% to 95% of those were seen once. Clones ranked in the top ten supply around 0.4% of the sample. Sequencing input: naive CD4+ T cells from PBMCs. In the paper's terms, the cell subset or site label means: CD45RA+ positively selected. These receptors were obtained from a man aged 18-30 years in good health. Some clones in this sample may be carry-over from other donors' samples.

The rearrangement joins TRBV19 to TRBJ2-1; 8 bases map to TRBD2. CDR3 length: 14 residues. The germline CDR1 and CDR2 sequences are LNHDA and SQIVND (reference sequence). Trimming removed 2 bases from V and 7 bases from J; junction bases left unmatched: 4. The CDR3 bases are TGTGCCAGTAGTATATGGCGGGAGGAGAATGAGCAGTTCTTC. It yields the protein CASSIWREENEQFF.

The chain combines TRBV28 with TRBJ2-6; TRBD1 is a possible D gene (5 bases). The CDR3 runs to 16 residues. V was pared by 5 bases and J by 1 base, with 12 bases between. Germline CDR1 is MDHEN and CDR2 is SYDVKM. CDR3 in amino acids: CASSPRVTSGANVLTF. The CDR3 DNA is TGTGCCAGCAGTCCCAGGGTTACGTCTGGGGCCAACGTCCTGACTTTC.

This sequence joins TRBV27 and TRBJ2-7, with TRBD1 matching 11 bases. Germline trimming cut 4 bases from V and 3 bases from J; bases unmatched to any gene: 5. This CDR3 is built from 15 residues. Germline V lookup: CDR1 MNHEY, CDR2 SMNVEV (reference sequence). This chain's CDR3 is CASSYTGTGGYEQYF. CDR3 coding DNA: TGTGCCAGCAGTTACACCGGGACAGGGGGCTACGAGCAGTACTTC.

CDR3 in DNA: TGCGCCAGCAGCCACCTTATGAACGAGCAGTACTTC. Protein sequence: CASSHLMNEQYF. The chain uses TRBV5-1 and TRBJ2-7; D gene uncertain. Per the germline V gene, CDR1 is SGHRS and CDR2 is YFSETQ. The CDR3 is 12 amino acids. Trimming shortened V by 4 bases and J by 5 bases, and 10 bases separated the two germline ends.

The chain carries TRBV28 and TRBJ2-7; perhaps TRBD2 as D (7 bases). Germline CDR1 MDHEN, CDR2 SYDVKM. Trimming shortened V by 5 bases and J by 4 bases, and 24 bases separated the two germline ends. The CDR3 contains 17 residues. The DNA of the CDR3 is TGTGCCAGCAGTCTACGCGCGGGGGCTAGCGGCCCGTACGAGCAGTACTTC. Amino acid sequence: CASSLRAGASGPYEQYF. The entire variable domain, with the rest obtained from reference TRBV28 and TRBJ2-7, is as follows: DVKVTQSSRYLVKRTGEKVFLECVQDMDHENMFWYRQDPGLGLRLIYFSYDVKMKEKGDIPEGYSVSREKKERFSLILESASTNQTSMYLCASSLRAGASGPYEQYFGPGTRLTVT.

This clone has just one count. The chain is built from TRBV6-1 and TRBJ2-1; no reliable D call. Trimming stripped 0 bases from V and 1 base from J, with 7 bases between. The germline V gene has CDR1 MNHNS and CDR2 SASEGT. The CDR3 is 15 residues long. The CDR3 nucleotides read TGTGCCAGCAGTGAAGCGGCTAGTTCCTACAATGAGCAGTTCTTC. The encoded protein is CASSEAASSYNEQFF.

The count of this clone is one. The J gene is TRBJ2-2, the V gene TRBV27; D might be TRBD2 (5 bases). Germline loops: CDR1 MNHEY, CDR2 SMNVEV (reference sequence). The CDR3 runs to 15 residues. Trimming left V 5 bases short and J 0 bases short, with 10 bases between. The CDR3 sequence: CASSVDSPNTGELFF. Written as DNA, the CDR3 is TGTGCCAGCAGTGTGGACTCTCCGAACACCGGGGAGCTGTTTTTT.

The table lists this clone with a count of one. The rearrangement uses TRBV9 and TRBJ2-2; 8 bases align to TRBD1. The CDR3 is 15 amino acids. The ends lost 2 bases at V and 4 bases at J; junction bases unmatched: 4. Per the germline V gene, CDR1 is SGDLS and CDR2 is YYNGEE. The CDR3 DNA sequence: TGTGCCAGCAGCGTCTTGGACAGGGTCACCGGGGAGCTGTTTTTT. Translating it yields CASSVLDRVTGELFF.

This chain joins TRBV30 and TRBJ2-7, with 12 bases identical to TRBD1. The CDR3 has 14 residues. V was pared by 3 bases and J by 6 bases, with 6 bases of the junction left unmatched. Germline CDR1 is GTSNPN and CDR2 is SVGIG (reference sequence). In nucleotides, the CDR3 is TGTGCCTGGAGACCCCGGGACAGGGGGCGCGAGCAGTACTTC. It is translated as CAWRPRDRGREQYF.

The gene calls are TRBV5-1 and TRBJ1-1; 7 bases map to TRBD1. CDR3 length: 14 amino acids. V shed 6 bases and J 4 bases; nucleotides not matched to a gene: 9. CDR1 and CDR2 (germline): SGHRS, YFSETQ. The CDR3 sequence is CASTPQGSSTEAFF. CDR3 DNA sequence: TGCGCCAGCACTCCACAGGGGTCAAGCACTGAAGCTTTCTTT.

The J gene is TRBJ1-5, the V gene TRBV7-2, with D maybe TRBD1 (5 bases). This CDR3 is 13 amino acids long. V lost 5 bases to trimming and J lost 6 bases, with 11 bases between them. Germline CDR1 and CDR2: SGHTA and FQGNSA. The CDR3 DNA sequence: TGTGCCAGCAGCGGGGGGGGGTTTCAGCCCCAGCATTTT. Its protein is CASSGGGFQPQHF.

The CDR3 DNA reads as TGTGCCAGCAGCACCCAGGGCGCAGATACGCAGTATTTT. Translated, it gives CASSTQGADTQYF. The chain links TRBV11-3 to TRBJ2-3; perhaps TRBD1 as D (5 bases). There are 13 residues in the CDR3. V was trimmed by 5 bases and J by 4 bases, leaving 10 bases between them. Per germline, CDR1 SGHNT and CDR2 YENEEA.

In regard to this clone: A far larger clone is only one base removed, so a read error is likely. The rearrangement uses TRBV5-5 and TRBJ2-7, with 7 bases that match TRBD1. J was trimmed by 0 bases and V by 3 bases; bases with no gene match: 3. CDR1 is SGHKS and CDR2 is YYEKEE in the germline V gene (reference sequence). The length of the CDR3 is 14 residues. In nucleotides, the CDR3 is TGTGCCAGCAGCTCGACAGGGAGCTCCTACGAGCAGTACTTC. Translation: CASSSTGSSYEQYF.

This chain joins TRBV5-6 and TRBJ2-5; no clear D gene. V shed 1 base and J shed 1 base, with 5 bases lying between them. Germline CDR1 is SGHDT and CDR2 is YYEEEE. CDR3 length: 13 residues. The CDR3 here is CASSLRPQETQYF. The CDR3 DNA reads TGTGCCAGCAGCTTGCGGCCCCAAGAGACCCAGTACTTC.

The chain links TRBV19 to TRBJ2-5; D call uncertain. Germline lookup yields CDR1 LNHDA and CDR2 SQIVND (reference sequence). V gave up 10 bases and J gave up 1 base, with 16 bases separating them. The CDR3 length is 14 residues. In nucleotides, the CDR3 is TGTGCCACCTCTGATGTACGGACCCAAGAGACCCAGTACTTC. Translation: CATSDVRTQETQYF. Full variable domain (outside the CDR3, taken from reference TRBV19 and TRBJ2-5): DGGITQSPKYLFRKEGQNVTLSCEQNLNHDAMYWYRQDPGQGLRLIYYSQIVNDFQKGDIAEGYSVSREKKESFPLTVTSAQKNPTAFYLCATSDVRTQETQYFGPGTRLLVL.

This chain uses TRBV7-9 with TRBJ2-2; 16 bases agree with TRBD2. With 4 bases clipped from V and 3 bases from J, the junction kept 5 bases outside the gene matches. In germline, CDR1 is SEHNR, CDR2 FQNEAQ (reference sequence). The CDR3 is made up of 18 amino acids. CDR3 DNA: TGTGCCAGCAGCTCCCCGGGACTAGCGGGAGGGCACACCGGGGAGCTGTTTTTT. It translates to CASSSPGLAGGHTGELFF.

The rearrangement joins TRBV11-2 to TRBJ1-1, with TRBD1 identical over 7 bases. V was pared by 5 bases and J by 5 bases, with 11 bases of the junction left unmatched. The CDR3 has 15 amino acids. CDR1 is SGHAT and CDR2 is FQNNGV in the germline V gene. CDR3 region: CASSTYRGRGTEAFF. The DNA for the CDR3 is TGTGCCAGCAGCACTTACAGGGGAAGAGGAACTGAAGCTTTCTTT. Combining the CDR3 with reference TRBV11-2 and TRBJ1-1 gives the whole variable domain EAGVAQSPRYKIIEKRQSVAFWCNPISGHATLYWYQQILGQGPKLLIQFQNNGVVDDSQLPKDRFSAERLKGVDSTLKIQPAKLEDSAVYLCASSTYRGRGTEAFFGQGTRLTVV.

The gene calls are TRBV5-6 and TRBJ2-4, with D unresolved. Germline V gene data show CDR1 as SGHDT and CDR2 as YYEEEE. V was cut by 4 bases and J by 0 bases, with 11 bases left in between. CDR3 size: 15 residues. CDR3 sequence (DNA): TGTGCCAGCAGCAAAGTCAATATAGCCAAAAACATTCAGTACTTC. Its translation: CASSKVNIAKNIQYF.

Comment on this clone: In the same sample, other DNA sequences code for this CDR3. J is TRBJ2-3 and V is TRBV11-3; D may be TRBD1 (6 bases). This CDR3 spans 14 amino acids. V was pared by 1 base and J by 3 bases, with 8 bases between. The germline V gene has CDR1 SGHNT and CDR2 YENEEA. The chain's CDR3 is CASSLGRGTDTQYF. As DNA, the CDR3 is TGTGCCAGCAGCTTAGGCAGGGGAACAGATACGCAGTATTTT. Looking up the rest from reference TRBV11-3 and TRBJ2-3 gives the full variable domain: EAGVVQSPRYKIIEKKQPVAFWCNPISGHNTLYWYLQNLGQGPELLIRYENEEAVDDSQLPKDRFSAERLKGVDSTLKIQPAELGDSAVYLCASSLGRGTDTQYFGPGTRLTVL.

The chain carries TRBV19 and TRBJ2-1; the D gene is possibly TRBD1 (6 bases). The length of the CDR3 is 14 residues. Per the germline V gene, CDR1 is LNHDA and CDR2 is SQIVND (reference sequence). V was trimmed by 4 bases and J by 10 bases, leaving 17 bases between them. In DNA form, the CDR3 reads TGTGCCAGTAGTACGGAACGGACAGTGCAGGAGCAGTTCTTC. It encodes CASSTERTVQEQFF.

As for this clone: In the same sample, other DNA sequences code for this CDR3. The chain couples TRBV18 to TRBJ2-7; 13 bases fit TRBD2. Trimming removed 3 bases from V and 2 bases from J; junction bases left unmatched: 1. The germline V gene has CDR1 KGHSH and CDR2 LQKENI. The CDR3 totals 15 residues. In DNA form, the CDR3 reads TGTGCCAGCTCACCGGGACTAGCGGGGCCCTACGAGCAGTACTTC. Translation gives CASSPGLAGPYEQYF.

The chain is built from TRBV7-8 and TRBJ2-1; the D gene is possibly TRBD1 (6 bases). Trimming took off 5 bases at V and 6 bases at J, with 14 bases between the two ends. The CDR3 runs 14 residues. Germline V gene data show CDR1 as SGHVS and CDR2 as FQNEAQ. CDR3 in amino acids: CASSQNRVGNEQFF. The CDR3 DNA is TGTGCCAGCAGCCAGAACAGGGTGGGCAATGAGCAGTTCTTC.

The CDR3, as DNA: TGTGCCACCTACTCTGGGGCCAACGTCCTGACTTTC. It yields the protein CATYSGANVLTF. The chain couples TRBV2 to TRBJ2-6, with D unclear. The V end lost 10 bases, the J end lost 0 bases, and 4 bases lay between the germline ends. Germline CDR1 SNHLY, CDR2 FYNNEI. The CDR3 sequence is 12 residues long.

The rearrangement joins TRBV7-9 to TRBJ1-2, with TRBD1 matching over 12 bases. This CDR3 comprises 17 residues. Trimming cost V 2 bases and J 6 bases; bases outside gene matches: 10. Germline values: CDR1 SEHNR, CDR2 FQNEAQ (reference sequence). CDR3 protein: CASSLTPGQGARDGYTF. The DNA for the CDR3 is TGTGCCAGCAGCTTAACCCCGGGACAGGGGGCCCGGGATGGCTACACCTTC.

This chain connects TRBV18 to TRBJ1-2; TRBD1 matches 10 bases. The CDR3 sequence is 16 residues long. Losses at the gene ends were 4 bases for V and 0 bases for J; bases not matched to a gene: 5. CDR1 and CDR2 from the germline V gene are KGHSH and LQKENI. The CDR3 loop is CASSQAGTGANYGYTF. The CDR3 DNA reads TGTGCCAGCTCACAGGCCGGGACAGGGGCTAACTATGGCTACACCTTC.

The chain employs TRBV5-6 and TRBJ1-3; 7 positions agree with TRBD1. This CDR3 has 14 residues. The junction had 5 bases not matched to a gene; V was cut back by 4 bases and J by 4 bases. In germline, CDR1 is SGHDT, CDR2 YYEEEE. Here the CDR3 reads CASSTGTAGNTIYF. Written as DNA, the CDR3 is TGTGCCAGCAGCACCGGGACAGCGGGAAACACCATATATTTT.

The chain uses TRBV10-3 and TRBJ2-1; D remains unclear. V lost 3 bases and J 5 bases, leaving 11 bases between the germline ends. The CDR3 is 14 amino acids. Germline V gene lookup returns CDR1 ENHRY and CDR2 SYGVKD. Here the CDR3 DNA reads TGTGCCATCAGTGATAGGGCTCTGAACAATGAGCAGTTCTTC. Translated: CAISDRALNNEQFF.

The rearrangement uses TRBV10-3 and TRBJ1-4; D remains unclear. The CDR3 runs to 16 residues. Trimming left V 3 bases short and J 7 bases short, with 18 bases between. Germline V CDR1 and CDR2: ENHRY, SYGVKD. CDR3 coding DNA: TGTGCCATCAGTGACCCGACAAAAGAACTCGGTGAAAAACTGTTTTTT. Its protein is CAISDPTKELGEKLFF.